The next 26 T cell receptor beta chains were all read from a single sample in a study of response to subunit inactivated influenza vaccine. MiXCR, applied by TCRdb to the RT-PCR reads, yields one record per CDR3 protein. Of around 580,000 distinct CDR3 sequences in the sample, around 15% are singletons; the top ten hold approximately 12%. The specimen was PBMCs from blood, collected 12 days after vaccination. The receptors come from a man aged 50 to 59 who received an inactivated influenza vaccine.

The J gene is TRBJ2-1, the V gene TRBV12-3 or TRBV12-4, with TRBD2 matching over 7 bases. V trimming: 6 bases; J trimming: 2 bases; junction bases outside the gene matches: 7. The CDR3 spans 15 residues. In DNA form, the CDR3 reads TGTGCCAGCAGCTTACGGGGGGACCCCTACAATGAGCAGTTCTTC. Translation: CASSLRGDPYNEQFF.

The chain carries TRBV7-2 and TRBJ2-1; a possible D gene is TRBD2 (7 bases). CDR1 and CDR2 (germline): SGHTA, FQGNSA. The V end lost 2 bases, the J end lost 3 bases, and 17 bases lay between the germline ends. The CDR3 spans 17 residues. CDR3 loop: CASSLTGGAGHYNEQFF. As DNA, the CDR3 is TGTGCCAGCAGCTTAACCGGTGGAGCGGGACACTACAATGAGCAGTTCTTC.

This clonotype showed up just a few times. V and J are TRBV21-1 and TRBJ2-1. TRBV21-1 is marked as a pseudogene. This CDR3 is built from 14 residues. CDR3 nucleotide sequence: TGTGCCAGCAGCAATCCGACGGTCGTCAATGAGCAGTTCTTC. Translation gives CASSNPTVVNEQFF.

The table lists this clonotype with a few counts. The genes are TRBV20-1 and TRBJ1-2; TRBD1 aligns across 9 bases. Looked up from germline, CDR1 is DFQATT and CDR2 is SNEGSKA (reference sequence). J was trimmed by 5 bases and V by 1 base; bases with no gene match: 5. This CDR3 comprises 14 residues. This CDR3 reads CSARGFDRGYGYTF. CDR3 coding DNA: TGCAGTGCTAGAGGCTTCGACAGGGGGTATGGCTACACCTTC.

This clonotype was seen a few times. The chain has TRBV6-2 or TRBV6-3 and TRBJ1-1; D is unclear. Looked up from germline, CDR1 is MNHEY and CDR2 is SVGEGT. CDR3 length equals 14 residues. Trimming cost V 0 bases and J 1 base, with 6 bases left between them. The CDR3 sequence is CASSYSRPNTEAFF. The CDR3 region has the DNA TGTGCCAGCAGTTACTCCCGGCCGAACACTGAAGCTTTCTTT.

The J gene is TRBJ2-3, the V gene TRBV20-1; 7 bases fit TRBD2. Germline V gene sequence: CDR1 DFQATT, CDR2 SNEGSKA (reference sequence). This CDR3 has 17 residues. Trimming cost V 0 bases and J 3 bases; bases outside gene matches: 12. The CDR3, as DNA: TGCAGTGCTAGAGATCTCGAGGGCGGGAGTTATACAGATACGCAGTATTTT. This sequence encodes CSARDLEGGSYTDTQYF.

Only a few counts were recorded for this clonotype. The chain is built from TRBV20-1 and TRBJ2-2; D may correspond to TRBD1 or TRBD2 (5 bases each). The V gene lost 5 bases and the J gene lost 2 bases, with 15 bases spanning the gap. The length of the CDR3 is 15 residues. The germline V gene has CDR1 DFQATT and CDR2 SNEGSKA (reference sequence). The CDR3 loop reads CSAPQRGPNTGELFF. In DNA form, the CDR3 reads TGCAGTGCTCCCCAACGGGGACCTAACACCGGGGAGCTGTTTTTT.

This clonotype has ten or more counts. The rearrangement links TRBV3-1 to TRBJ1-5, with unresolved D. CDR3 length: 13 residues. The V end lost 3 bases, the J end lost 5 bases, and 8 bases lay between the germline ends. Germline V lookup: CDR1 LGHDT, CDR2 YNNKEL (reference sequence). CDR3 in amino acids: CASSQWIDQPQHF. CDR3 DNA: TGTGCCAGCAGCCAGTGGATCGATCAGCCCCAGCATTTT.

This clonotype was observed a few times. The chain is built from TRBV14 and TRBJ2-2; the D gene is possibly TRBD2 (5 bases). V gave up 5 bases and J gave up 7 bases, with 11 bases separating them. Germline values: CDR1 SGHDN, CDR2 FVKESK. The CDR3 is 13 amino acids. This chain's CDR3 is CASSEGWNGELFF. The CDR3 region has the DNA TGTGCCAGCAGCGAGGGATGGAACGGGGAGCTGTTTTTT.

This clonotype turned up a few times. V gene TRBV12-3 or TRBV12-4 combines with J gene TRBJ2-3; 10 bases are shared with TRBD2. There are 16 residues in the CDR3. The J segment lost 6 bases and the V segment lost 5 bases, leaving 11 bases of the junction unmatched. This CDR3 reads CASSLQAGGPGDTQYF. CDR3 coding DNA: TGTGCCAGCAGTCTCCAAGCGGGAGGGCCGGGGGATACGCAGTATTTT.

This rearrangement joins TRBV12-3 or TRBV12-4 to TRBJ1-2, with D maybe TRBD1 (6 bases). Trimming removed 6 bases from V and 4 bases from J, with 21 bases in between. The CDR3 extends over 16 amino acids. Here the CDR3 reads CASRFTGTRGPYGYTF. CDR3 bases: TGTGCCAGCAGGTTTACCGGGACAAGGGGCCCCTATGGCTACACCTTC.

This clonotype was found a few times. This chain links TRBV4-3 with TRBJ1-4; D is perhaps TRBD1 (5 bases). The CDR3 has 14 residues. Deletions cut 1 base from V and 7 bases from J, with 10 bases between. The germline V gene encodes CDR1 LGHNA and CDR2 YSLEER. The CDR3 DNA follows: TGCGCCAGCAGCCAAGTTTTCAGGGCTGAAAAACTGTTTTTT. Translated: CASSQVFRAEKLFF.

The chain joins TRBV20-1 to TRBJ2-3; 9 bases are shared with TRBD2. The CDR3 consists of 15 residues. Germline CDR1 and CDR2: DFQATT and SNEGSKA (reference sequence). Trimming removed 1 base from V and 5 bases from J; junction bases left unmatched: 7. DNA for the CDR3: TGCAGTGCTAGAGTTCGCGGGAGGGCCTTAGATACGCAGTATTTT. As protein: CSARVRGRALDTQYF.

The chain couples TRBV12-3 or TRBV12-4 to TRBJ2-1; 9 bases are shared with TRBD2. This CDR3 spans 16 amino acids. Losses at the gene ends were 5 bases for V and 0 bases for J; bases not matched to a gene: 5. CDR3 DNA: TGTGCCAGCAGTCACGGACTAGCGAGCTCCTACAATGAGCAGTTCTTC. Protein product: CASSHGLASSYNEQFF.

The table lists this clonotype with a count of one. The gene calls are TRBV20-1 and TRBJ2-1, with 7 bases identical to TRBD1. CDR3 size: 16 residues. The germline CDR1 and CDR2 sequences are DFQATT and SNEGSKA (reference sequence). Trimming at V came to 3 bases and at J to 2 bases, leaving 10 bases not matched to a gene. CDR3 in amino acids: CSARLFPGQTYNEQFF. The DNA of the CDR3 is TGCAGTGCTAGGTTATTTCCGGGACAGACCTACAATGAGCAGTTCTTC.

The chain links TRBV29-1 to TRBJ2-1; 13 bases fit TRBD2. This CDR3 is 15 amino acids long. The germline V gene encodes CDR1 SQVTM and CDR2 ANQGSEA. The J segment lost 2 bases and the V segment lost 5 bases, leaving 3 bases of the junction unmatched. This chain's CDR3 is CSVLTSGRAYNEQFF. The CDR3 DNA is TGCAGCGTTCTTACTAGCGGGAGGGCCTACAATGAGCAGTTCTTC.

This clonotype was seen more than once but under ten times. The genes are TRBV6-2 or TRBV6-3 and TRBJ2-5; TRBD2 matches at 11 bases. There are 13 residues in the CDR3. The V segment lost 4 bases and the J segment 6 bases; nucleotides outside the gene matches: 1. CDR1 is MNHEY and CDR2 is SVGEGT in the germline V gene. Here the CDR3 reads CASSWTSGQTQYF. The CDR3 nucleotides read TGTGCCAGCAGTTGGACTAGCGGGCAGACCCAGTACTTC.

This clonotype was recorded many times. The CDR3 nucleotides are TGTGCCAGCAGCCCGTTGGGCACCGGGGAGCTGTTTTTT. Encoded protein: CASSPLGTGELFF. The J gene is TRBJ2-2, the V gene TRBV7-2; D uncertain. The V and J ends lost 5 bases and 4 bases respectively, with 8 bases between them. The CDR3 is 13 residues long. CDR1 is SGHTA, CDR2 FQGNSA, per germline.

This clonotype was detected ten times or more. V usage is TRBV5-1 and J usage is TRBJ2-1; D is possibly TRBD2 (5 bases). Trimming removed 1 base from V and 3 bases from J, with 14 bases in between. The CDR3 is 16 residues long. Looked up from germline, CDR1 is SGHRS and CDR2 is YFSETQ. The CDR3 nucleotides read TGCGCCAGCAGCTTGTCCTTATCGAGGGTCTACAATGAGCAGTTCTTC. It is translated as CASSLSLSRVYNEQFF.

The rearrangement joins TRBV15 to TRBJ2-7; a weak D match, TRBD2 (6 bases). The CDR3 runs to 15 residues. Per germline, CDR1 LNHNV and CDR2 YYDKDF (reference sequence). Trimming removed 5 bases at V and 0 bases at J, with 14 bases between. The DNA for the CDR3 is TGTGCCACCAGCCCTCTACGGCGGGGCTCCTACGAGCAGTACTTC. It codes for CATSPLRRGSYEQYF.

The rearrangement uses TRBV2 and TRBJ2-5; 7 bases agree with TRBD1. The junction had 5 bases not matched to a gene; V was cut back by 0 bases and J by 4 bases. Germline V gives CDR1 SNHLY, CDR2 FYNNEI. The CDR3 has 15 amino acids. The CDR3: CASSEANQGVETQYF. The CDR3 DNA sequence: TGTGCCAGCAGTGAAGCAAATCAGGGGGTAGAGACCCAGTACTTC.

This clonotype was found a few times. The chain is built from TRBV7-2 and TRBJ2-1; TRBD2 matches at 11 bases. Unmatched junction bases numbered 9, after V lost 1 base and J lost 7 bases. The CDR3 has 17 amino acids. Per the germline V gene, CDR1 is SGHTA and CDR2 is FQGNSA. CDR3 amino acids: CASSLGLAGGRSNEQFF. For the CDR3, the DNA is TGTGCCAGCAGCTTAGGATTAGCGGGGGGGAGGTCGAATGAGCAGTTCTTC. Supplemented by reference TRBV7-2 and TRBJ2-1, the full variable domain reads GAGVSQSPSNKVTEKGKDVELRCDPISGHTALYWYRQSLGQGLEFLIYFQGNSAPDKSGLPSDRFSAERTGGSVSTLTIQRTQQEDSAVYLCASSLGLAGGRSNEQFFGPGTRLTVL.

This clonotype has just a few counts. V usage is TRBV20-1 and J usage is TRBJ2-1, with 7 bases aligning to TRBD1. Germline lookup yields CDR1 DFQATT and CDR2 SNEGSKA (reference sequence). After removal of 3 bases from V and 0 bases from J, the junction contained 5 bases not matched to a gene. The CDR3 is 15 amino acids. The CDR3 reads CSASKTGSSYNEQFF. The CDR3 nucleotides read TGCAGTGCTAGCAAGACAGGGAGCTCCTACAATGAGCAGTTCTTC.

The sample holds many counts of this clonotype. The chain carries TRBV12-3 or TRBV12-4 and TRBJ1-1, with D unclear. The CDR3 length is 14 residues. The germline V and J ends were trimmed by 7 bases and 5 bases, with 17 bases remaining between them. CDR3 protein: CASTSLGRSTEAFF. In nucleotides, the CDR3 is TGTGCCAGCACCTCCCTAGGTCGCAGTACTGAAGCTTTCTTT.

The chain joins TRBV19 to TRBJ2-1; D ambiguous. V lost 10 bases, J lost 1 base, and 14 bases lay in between. The CDR3 is 14 amino acids. Looked up from germline, CDR1 is LNHDA and CDR2 is SQIVND (reference sequence). As DNA, the CDR3 is TGTGCCATGGGCCATGGGCTATCCTACAATGAGCAGTTCTTC. This encodes CAMGHGLSYNEQFF.

Many counts were recorded for this clonotype. The rearrangement links TRBV12-3 or TRBV12-4 to TRBJ2-1; 7 bases are a match to TRBD2. Losses at the gene ends were 7 bases for V and 10 bases for J; bases not matched to a gene: 16. The length of the CDR3 is 15 residues. CDR3 sequence (DNA): TGTGCCAGCACCTCCTCAGGGAGGGAGAAAGGCGAGCAGTTCTTC. This sequence encodes CASTSSGREKGEQFF.